This T cell receptor (beta chain) was obtained from a study of Graves' ophthalmopathy and Graves' hyperthyroidism listed by TCRdb under 2018. About the full investigation: Peripheral blood was collected at initial diagnosis, prior to any treatment. For independent validation, a separate cohort was made up of 18 hyperthyroidism patients plus 17 patients who later progressed from hyperthyroidism to ophthalmopathy. The study used signatures of the TCR beta repertoire to tell Graves' ophthalmopathy apart from Graves' hyperthyroidism and to predict which patients would progress to ophthalmopathy. Following sampling, methimazole starting at 30 mg daily was administered to hyperthyroidism patients, and high-dose intravenous methylprednisolone was administered to ophthalmopathy patients. The 100 discovery patients were randomly divided into training and test sets at a 7:3 ratio. In over five hyperthyroidism patients, the T-cell repertoires found in thyroid tissue were compared with those found in blood. To explore V-J signatures that distinguish ophthalmopathy from hyperthyroidism, a discovery set of roughly 98 patients was enrolled, made up of 43 with ophthalmopathy and under 65 with stable hyperthyroidism. In total, some 130 blood samples were TCR-sequenced: around 42 ophthalmopathy, some 72 hyperthyroidism and roughly 17 hyperthyroidism-to-ophthalmopathy patients. Overall study outcomes, separate from this receptor: Most expanded thyroid clonotypes with a frequency above 0.001 also appeared in blood, which suggests that blood repertoires may reflect the immune response in the thyroid. Sample size was not statistically predetermined, and group allocation was not concealed from the investigators. In validation, the model predicted ophthalmopathy progression with about 64% sensitivity and about 77% specificity; roughly 12 predicted patients were CT-confirmed with GO in a median of approximately 6.5 months. In cross-validation, the 13-signature model distinguished ophthalmopathy from stable hyperthyroidism with about 88% sensitivity and around 82% specificity, and in the test set the corresponding values were about 80% and 75%.

The ophthalmopathy patients had moderately to severely active disease, with a Clinical Activity Score of 3 or higher, a NOSPECS grade of 4 or higher, and a disease duration of less than 3 months. Patients with other autoimmune diseases, uncontrolled infections, pregnancy or lactation were excluded. Diagnosis relied on clinical symptoms, serum thyroxine, TRAb, thyroid ultrasound and orbital computed tomography. PBMCs were isolated from roughly 10 ml of fresh peripheral blood by Ficoll-Paque density gradient centrifugation. Trizol reagent was used to extract the total RNA, and its quality was then checked on an Agilent 2100 Bioanalyzer. TCR beta CDR3 regions were amplified from RNA transcripts for repertoire sequencing. A first-round RT-PCR used HTBI primers with the Qiagen OneStep RT-PCR kit, followed by a second-round multiplex PCR, size selection and purification. Sequencing of the libraries was carried out on an Illumina HiSeq2000 in paired-end mode with 100 bp reads. Concerning the study's data processing: SOAPnuke was used to process the reads, removing any read that contained adapters or uncalled bases, had a mean Phred below 15, or lacked an exact match to the constant primer or identifier. High-quality paired reads were merged with COPE v1.2.5. Clonotypes were defined as unique nucleotide sequences and were aligned to IMGT TRB V, D and J references using MiTCR v1.1. Only V-J combinations with frequency above 0.0001 were analysed, covering approximately 99% of repertoires. For each V-J combination, a TCR clonal expansion and chaos score was defined as the ratio of F50 clonal expansion to chaos observed in the TCRdist matrix. Welch's t-statistics and random forest were used to reduce features to about a dozen V-J combinations, which were fed into a naive Bayes classifier. Thyroid-blood repertoire similarity was quantified with the Morisita-Horn index. TCRdb took the public reads, trimmed them with fastp at Q25, ran MiXCR for clone calling and kept in-frame beta chains. A single entry per CDR3 protein holds the most common genes and DNA from its merged rows. These V and J calls rely on TCRdb rather than the paper's analysis. The sample table holds around 400,000 distinct CDR3 sequences, of which approximately 16% were seen once. Roughly 1.5% of the sample comes from the top ten.

Concerning this clonotype: The specificity of this receptor is unknown. The input lacks base qualities; no much larger clone sits a single base away.

The material sequenced was peripheral blood. The TCR sequence derives from a young woman with Graves' ophthalmopathy. Donor details come from another sample of the same person, matched by shared clones.

The bases read TGTGCCAGCGGATGGGGGCTCGGCACTGAAGCTTTCTTT. Its translation reads: CASGWGLGTEAFF. The rearranged segments are TRBV12-3 or TRBV12-4 and TRBJ1-1; the D gene is possibly TRBD1, with 6 bases matching. At the junction V is shortened by 8 bases and J by 4 bases, with 14 bases in between. Including cysteine and phenylalanine, the CDR3 has 13 amino acids. Only the CDR3 DNA is retained, 39 bases long and in frame from the first base.